The 13 T cell receptor beta chains in this list originate from one sample, sequenced in a study of blood T cell repertoires in COVID-19. Clones were read by immunoSEQ multiplex PCR, and TCRdb kept only the in-frame ones, dropping some. The table lists 250,000 to 350,000 clones, roughly 85% of them singletons. The sample consisted of PBMCs or T cells enriched from blood (not recorded which). The receptors here all came from a woman aged 25-40 years who had recovered from COVID-19.

The gene calls are TRBV7-9 and TRBJ2-5; D may be TRBD1 (7 bases). Germline V CDR1 and CDR2: SEHNR, FQNEAQ (reference sequence). V lost 6 bases, J lost 3 bases, and 23 bases lay in between. The CDR3 covers 17 residues. The CDR3 nucleotides read TGTGCCAGCAGTCTATGGAGCCAGACAGGGAGGAAAGAGACCCAGTACTTC. Translated: CASSLWSQTGRKETQYF.

The chain recombines TRBV7-2 with TRBJ2-1; 8 nucleotides align to TRBD1. V was clipped by 3 bases and J by 4 bases; unmatched bases: 5. The CDR3 extends over 15 amino acids. The germline V gene encodes CDR1 SGHTA and CDR2 FQGNSA. The CDR3 DNA reads as TGTGCCAGCAGCTTCGACAGGGGTAGGTACAATGAGCAGTTCTTC. Translating gives CASSFDRGRYNEQFF.

This clone turned up a few times. The chain is built from TRBV14 and TRBJ1-1; possible D gene TRBD1, 6 bases. The ends were cut back, 2 bases at V and 3 bases at J, with 19 bases in the middle. This CDR3 has 17 residues. Germline assignment: CDR1 SGHDN and CDR2 FVKESK. The CDR3 nucleotides read TGTGCCAGCAGCCAAAGGTCGTCAGGGGTTTTGGACACTGAAGCTTTCTTT. Its protein is CASSQRSSGVLDTEAFF.

A remark on this clone: Other nucleotide sequences in the sample specify the same CDR3. The chain combines TRBV5-6 with TRBJ1-3; no clear D gene. The CDR3 runs 12 residues. CDR1 is SGHDT, CDR2 YYEEEE, per germline. V was trimmed by 2 bases and J by 2 bases, leaving 2 bases between them. As DNA, the CDR3 is TGTGCCAGCAGCTTTACTGGAAACACCATATATTTT. Residues: CASSFTGNTIYF.

The J gene is TRBJ2-7, the V gene TRBV7-2; possible D gene TRBD1, 5 bases. Trimming left V 2 bases short and J 5 bases short, with 10 bases between. CDR3 length: 13 amino acids. From germline, CDR1 is SGHTA and CDR2 FQGNSA. CDR3 nucleotide sequence: TGTGCCAGCAGCTTACGCAGGGCCCACGAGCAGTACTTC. Amino acids: CASSLRRAHEQYF.

The CDR3 is CASSPKTGGYGYTF. The CDR3 nucleotides read TGTGCCAGCTCACCAAAGACGGGGGGGTATGGCTACACCTTC. The chain uses TRBV18 and TRBJ1-2, with a weak D call TRBD1 (5 bases). The CDR3 has 14 residues. Germline V gene data show CDR1 as KGHSH and CDR2 as LQKENI. V was pared by 2 bases and J by 5 bases, with 12 bases between.

The V gene is TRBV10-3, the J gene TRBJ1-2; 8 nucleotides align to TRBD1. The V gene end was trimmed by 0 bases and the J gene end by 0 bases; junction bases not matched to a gene: 0. This CDR3 comprises 15 residues. Germline CDR1 reads ENHRY; CDR2 reads SYGVKD. CDR3 coding DNA: TGTGCCATCAGTGAGTCGGACAGGGCTAACTATGGCTACACCTTC. It codes for CAISESDRANYGYTF.

As to this clone: A read error may produce the germline difference seen at one junction end. The chain couples TRBV29-1 to TRBJ2-1, with a tentative D call TRBD1 (7 bases). In germline, CDR1 is SQVTM, CDR2 ANQGSEA. The CDR3 runs 15 residues. The DNA of the CDR3 is TGCAGCGTGGAAGGGGGGACAGCCTCCTACAATGAGCAGTTCTTC. Translated: CSVEGGTASYNEQFF.

CDR3 sequence: CASSLVTGSNQPQHF. The CDR3 DNA reads TGCGCCAGCAGCTTGGTTACGGGGAGCAATCAGCCCCAGCATTTT. The rearrangement links TRBV5-1 to TRBJ1-5; D not resolved. Germline values: CDR1 SGHRS, CDR2 YFSETQ. The CDR3 spans 15 residues. V lost 0 bases and J 1 base, leaving 8 bases between the germline ends.

The J gene is TRBJ2-3, the V gene TRBV7-2, with TRBD2 identical over 10 bases. The CDR3 runs to 16 residues. The germline CDR1 and CDR2 sequences are SGHTA and FQGNSA. Trimming at V came to 3 bases and at J to 4 bases, leaving 7 bases not matched to a gene. The CDR3 loop reads CASSFTGTSVSDTQYF. The CDR3 nucleotides are TGTGCCAGCAGCTTTACCGGGACTAGCGTTTCAGATACGCAGTATTTT.

V and J are TRBV18 and TRBJ1-3; a weak D match, TRBD1 (5 bases). V was cut by 6 bases and J by 3 bases, with 18 bases left in between. CDR3 size: 16 residues. Germline CDR1 reads KGHSH; CDR2 reads LQKENI. DNA for the CDR3: TGTGCCAGCTCCCAGGGAAGGGTCTTCGGTGGAAACACCATATATTTT. Encoded protein: CASSQGRVFGGNTIYF.

This rearrangement joins TRBV2 to TRBJ2-7; a weak D match, TRBD2 (5 bases). Germline lookup yields CDR1 SNHLY and CDR2 FYNNEI. The CDR3 contains 13 residues. V dropped 4 bases and J dropped 3 bases, with 10 bases sitting between them. CDR3 coding DNA: TGTGCCAGCAGTGGTAAAGGAGGCTACGAGCAGTACTTC. As protein: CASSGKGGYEQYF.

This clone has a single count. The rearrangement links TRBV7-2 to TRBJ1-2; D unclear. The V gene's germline CDR1 is SGHTA and CDR2 FQGNSA. Trimming left V 4 bases short and J 4 bases short, with 4 bases between. The CDR3 contains 11 residues. The CDR3 sequence: CASSSGYGYTF. The CDR3 DNA follows: TGTGCCAGCAGCTCCGGCTATGGCTACACCTTC.